Following are 3 T cell receptor beta chains from one sample sequenced in a study of immune cell composition in non-small cell lung cancer. TCRdb keeps only in-frame clones here, not all; method: immunoSEQ multiplex PCR. The profile shows 6,600 or so clones, 82% of them singletons. Normal lung was sampled as far from the tumour as possible, at least 3 cm. Sequencing input: non-adjacent lung tissue. The origin of the receptors is a human donor with non-small cell lung cancer.

The genes are TRBV7-9 and TRBJ2-7; D is perhaps TRBD1 (6 bases). This CDR3 region has 14 residues. V lost 5 bases, J lost 6 bases, and 17 bases lay in between. Per germline, CDR1 SEHNR and CDR2 FQNEAQ (reference sequence). The CDR3 region is CASSRSQGGREQYF. As DNA, the CDR3 is TGTGCCAGCAGCCGTAGTCAAGGGGGACGCGAGCAGTACTTC.

The sample holds one count of this clone. The rearrangement uses TRBV18 and TRBJ1-2; D unresolved. V lost 3 bases, J lost 6 bases, and 8 bases lay in between. Germline V gene sequence: CDR1 KGHSH, CDR2 LQKENI. The CDR3 runs 12 residues. Here the CDR3 DNA reads TGTGCCAGCTCACCGACTTCAGATGGCTACACCTTC. Amino acid sequence: CASSPTSDGYTF.

On this clone itself: One junction end does not reproduce the germline sequence, and a read error may be involved. V usage is TRBV6-1 and J usage is TRBJ1-2; the match to TRBD1 covers 9 bases. The CDR3 covers 14 residues. Germline CDR1 MNHNS, CDR2 SASEGT. The CDR3 DNA reads as TGTGCCAGCAGTGAAGGCCGGGACAGGGCTTTCTATTCCTTC. It translates to CASSEGRDRAFYSF.